The 11 T cell receptor beta chains given below trace back to one sample, sequenced in a study of control samples from healthy donors and cancer patients. The method was immunoSEQ multiplex PCR; TCRdb's version includes in-frame clones alone and lacks a portion of them. This sample has approximately 81,000 clones; around 94% occur once, and the top ten carry around 4.7%. The specimen sequenced was blood. The receptor set was obtained from a woman between 18 and 29 years old in good health.

The chain is built from TRBV4-2 and TRBJ1-3, with a possible D match to TRBD1 (5 bases). Trimming left V 6 bases short and J 2 bases short, with 20 bases between. The CDR3 has 17 amino acids. Germline lookup yields CDR1 LGHNA and CDR2 YNFKEQ. Here the CDR3 reads CASSRQPISVPGNTIYF. CDR3 coding DNA: TGTGCCAGCAGTCGACAGCCCATTTCGGTTCCTGGAAACACCATATATTTT.

The chain has TRBV18 and TRBJ2-7, with 12 bases aligning to TRBD1. Germline V gene sequence: CDR1 KGHSH, CDR2 LQKENI. Unmatched junction bases numbered 3, after V lost 0 bases and J lost 3 bases. The CDR3 totals 16 residues. Here the CDR3 DNA reads TGTGCCAGCTCACCACCGGGGACAGGGGGCATCTACGAGCAGTACTTC. It yields the protein CASSPPGTGGIYEQYF. Combining the CDR3 with reference TRBV18 and TRBJ2-7 gives the whole variable domain NAGVMQNPRHLVRRRGQEARLRCSPMKGHSHVYWYRQLPEEGLKFMVYLQKENIIDESGMPKERFSAEFPKEGPSILRIQQVVRGDSAAYFCASSPPGTGGIYEQYFGPGTRLTVT.

As DNA, the CDR3 is TGCGCCAGCAGTTCGGGAGGGTCCGGGGAGCTGTTTTTT. Protein: CASSSGGSGELFF. V usage is TRBV5-1 and J usage is TRBJ2-2; 8 bases match TRBD2. The CDR3 length is 13 residues. The V segment lost 5 bases and the J segment 6 bases; nucleotides outside the gene matches: 3. Germline values: CDR1 SGHRS, CDR2 YFSETQ.

The CDR3 coding sequence is TGTGCCAGCACCTGGACAGGATATCGGAACACTGAAGCTTTCTTT. Translation gives CASTWTGYRNTEAFF. The chain uses TRBV7-8 and TRBJ1-1, with 7 bases lining up with TRBD1. The V segment lost 7 bases and the J segment 1 base; nucleotides outside the gene matches: 9. CDR1 SGHVS and CDR2 FQNEAQ come from the germline V gene. The CDR3 has 15 amino acids.

The chain carries TRBV12-3 or TRBV12-4 and TRBJ1-1, with no clear D. The CDR3 covers 12 residues. V lost 7 bases and J 4 bases, leaving 10 bases between the germline ends. CDR3 DNA: TGTGCCAGCACCTTACATGCCACTGAAGCTTTCTTT. Its translation: CASTLHATEAFF.

This clone has a single count. The chain links TRBV28 to TRBJ1-5; no reliable D call. Germline CDR1 reads MDHEN; CDR2 reads SYDVKM. Trimming took off 2 bases at V and 4 bases at J, with 12 bases between the two ends. CDR3 length: 15 amino acids. CDR3 bases: TGTGCCAGCAGTTTAAGATCGGCAGCTAATCAGCCCCAGCATTTT. Residues: CASSLRSAANQPQHF.

V gene TRBV6-5 combines with J gene TRBJ2-7, with D possibly TRBD1 on 6 matching bases. The CDR3 totals 14 residues. Germline CDR1 MNHEY, CDR2 SVGAGI. V was shortened by 5 bases and J by 3 bases, with 14 bases between the two germline ends. This CDR3 reads CASSSRDTLYEQYF. CDR3 nucleotide sequence: TGTGCCAGCAGTAGCCGGGACACCCTCTACGAGCAGTACTTC.

The gene calls are TRBV10-1 and TRBJ1-1, with 11 bases fitting TRBD1. The germline CDR1 and CDR2 sequences are WNHNN and SYGVQD (reference sequence). The J segment lost 4 bases and the V segment lost 6 bases, leaving 4 bases of the junction unmatched. The length of the CDR3 is 14 residues. The CDR3 is CASSSGQGATEAFF. DNA of the CDR3: TGCGCCAGCAGCTCCGGACAGGGGGCCACTGAAGCTTTCTTT.

The chain carries TRBV7-9 and TRBJ2-5; a possible D gene is TRBD2 (6 bases). There are 14 residues in the CDR3. Per germline, CDR1 SEHNR and CDR2 FQNEAQ (reference sequence). Trimming left V 5 bases short and J 3 bases short, with 13 bases between. CDR3 coding DNA: TGTGCCAGCAGCAAGGGACTCCCCGAAGAGACCCAGTACTTC. Its translation: CASSKGLPEETQYF.

The chain links TRBV20-1 to TRBJ2-1; 7 positions match TRBD1. The CDR3 is 11 amino acids. Germline V CDR1 and CDR2: DFQATT, SNEGSKA (reference sequence). With V trimmed by 7 bases and J by 9 bases, 6 bases remained unmatched. DNA of the CDR3: TGCAGTGTTCGACGGGACAGTGAGCAGTTCTTC. It encodes CSVRRDSEQFF.

The genes are TRBV24-1 and TRBJ1-5; TRBD1 agrees at 8 bases. This CDR3 region has 15 residues. Germline V gene lookup returns CDR1 KGHDR and CDR2 SFDVKD. The V segment lost 4 bases and the J segment 1 base; nucleotides outside the gene matches: 2. The CDR3 spells CATSETGGSNQPQHF. The CDR3 nucleotides read TGTGCCACCAGTGAAACAGGGGGGAGCAATCAGCCCCAGCATTTT.